This T cell receptor beta chain comes out of a study of shared clonotypes between healthy human individuals. On this clone: Its specificity is unknown.

The V end lost 3 bases, the J end lost 5 bases, and 13 bases lay between the germline ends. Looked up from germline, CDR1 is MDHEN and CDR2 is SYDVKM. There are 14 residues in the CDR3. The naive CD8 fraction comprised CD45RO-negative cells positively selected for CCR7 and excluded terminally differentiated effector memory CD45RA+ cells. TCRdb keeps only in-frame clones here, not all; method: immunoSEQ multiplex PCR. The sample yields about 2.1 million clones, just under 95% seen once. Overall study results and limits: Sequencing depth was expected to affect clonotype sharing among donors. It was only blood that was sampled, and tissue repertoires likely differ.

This clonotype was obtained from a young man in good health. Some clones in this sample may be carry-over from other donors' samples. The chain employs TRBV28 and TRBJ2-5; D possibly corresponds to TRBD2 (6 bases). The sequencing input was naive CD8+ T cells from PBMCs. The CDR3 sequence: CASSFPGLGETQYF. DNA of the CDR3: TGTGCCAGCAGTTTTCCGGGACTGGGGGAGACCCAGTACTTC.